One sample yielded the 30 T cell receptor beta chains listed below, sequenced in a study of CD8 T cells in ankylosing spondylitis. Study results and caveats: Characteristic of ankylosing spondylitis blood, it appeared, was a TCR beta motif comprising several highly homologous variants.

From the 5' RACE reads, TCRdb called clonotypes with MiXCR, one entry per CDR3 protein. The table has 200,000 to 250,000 distinct CDR3 sequences, about 7.3% seen once; the top ten hold 14%. These receptors' targets are unknown. The specimen sequenced was blood, either unsorted or a sorted T cell fraction (not recorded which). The receptors here all came from a male donor with ankylosing spondylitis.

This clonotype occurred many times. In DNA form, the CDR3 reads TGTGCCAGCACAGAACAGGACAACACAGATACGCAGTATTTT. Translated: CASTEQDNTDTQYF. V is TRBV5-6 and J is TRBJ2-3; possible D gene TRBD1, 5 bases. This CDR3 has 14 amino acids. V lost 6 bases and J 2 bases, leaving 13 bases between the germline ends. Germline V CDR1 and CDR2: SGHDT, YYEEEE.

This clonotype showed up many times. The chain couples TRBV27 to TRBJ2-2, with 7 positions matching TRBD1. Germline V gene sequence: CDR1 MNHEY, CDR2 SMNVEV (reference sequence). The length of the CDR3 is 14 residues. The V segment lost 3 bases and the J segment 6 bases; nucleotides outside the gene matches: 4. This chain's CDR3 is CASSFLGGPGELFF. As DNA, the CDR3 is TGTGCCAGCAGTTTTTTAGGGGGCCCCGGGGAGCTGTTTTTT.

This clonotype was detected ten times or more. The rearrangement uses TRBV7-9 and TRBJ2-5, with D perhaps matching TRBD2 (6 bases). The V gene's germline CDR1 is SEHNR and CDR2 FQNEAQ (reference sequence). The CDR3 is made up of 16 amino acids. Trimming pared 3 bases from V and 2 bases from J, leaving 16 bases between. The CDR3: CASSFLGRRFQETQYF. The CDR3, as DNA: TGTGCCAGCAGCTTTTTAGGGAGGAGATTTCAAGAGACCCAGTACTTC. Full variable domain (outside the CDR3, taken from reference TRBV7-9 and TRBJ2-5): DTGVSQNPRHKITKRGQNVTFRCDPISEHNRLYWYRQTLGQGPEFLTYFQNEAQLEKSRLLSDRFSAERPKGSFSTLEIQRTEQGDSAMYLCASSFLGRRFQETQYFGPGTRLLVL.

This clonotype appeared many times. This rearrangement joins TRBV27 to TRBJ2-7, with TRBD2 as a possible D gene (5 bases). Germline CDR1 is MNHEY and CDR2 is SMNVEV (reference sequence). The CDR3 sequence is 13 residues long. The V gene lost 7 bases and the J gene lost 3 bases, with 13 bases spanning the gap. For the CDR3, the DNA is TGTGCCAGCACCTTCGGACGGGACTACGAGCAGTACTTC. Its translation is CASTFGRDYEQYF.

This clonotype has at least ten counts. This chain joins TRBV28 and TRBJ2-2, with D unresolved. Germline lookup yields CDR1 MDHEN and CDR2 SYDVKM. Trimming stripped 7 bases from V and 3 bases from J, with 15 bases between. The CDR3 sequence is 15 residues long. The CDR3 nucleotides are TGTGCCAGCACCAGATACTTCGAATACACCGGGGAGCTGTTTTTT. Encoded protein: CASTRYFEYTGELFF. Based on the CDR3 plus reference TRBV28 and TRBJ2-2, the full variable domain is DVKVTQSSRYLVKRTGEKVFLECVQDMDHENMFWYRQDPGLGLRLIYFSYDVKMKEKGDIPEGYSVSREKKERFSLILESASTNQTSMYLCASTRYFEYTGELFFGEGSRLTVL.

There are many counts of this clonotype. V is TRBV4-1 and J is TRBJ1-1; D is uncertain. V gave up 1 base and J gave up 2 bases, with 14 bases separating them. Germline-derived CDR1 and CDR2 are MGHRA and YSYEKL. The CDR3 has 16 amino acids. CDR3 amino acids: CASSQASTMVNTEAFF. DNA of the CDR3: TGCGCCAGCAGCCAAGCCAGTACCATGGTTAACACTGAAGCTTTCTTT.

At least ten counts were recorded for this clonotype. The genes are TRBV9 and TRBJ1-3; D gene uncertain. CDR1 is SGDLS, CDR2 YYNGEE, per germline. Trimming cost V 3 bases and J 1 base, with 11 bases left between them. The length of the CDR3 is 15 residues. CDR3 residues: CASSDSWGSGNTIYF. CDR3 nucleotide sequence: TGTGCCAGCAGCGATTCTTGGGGATCTGGAAACACCATATATTTT.

This clonotype occurred many times. The rearrangement links TRBV27 to TRBJ1-2; 7 bases map to TRBD1. The CDR3 loop spans 14 amino acids. The trim removed 6 bases at V and 5 bases at J, leaving 9 bases unmatched. Germline V lookup: CDR1 MNHEY, CDR2 SMNVEV (reference sequence). In DNA form, the CDR3 reads TGTGCCAGCAGGGAAAACAGGGGATATTATGGCTACACCTTC. Translated, it gives CASRENRGYYGYTF.

This clonotype occurred many times. This chain joins TRBV28 and TRBJ2-2, with 10 bases lining up with TRBD1. Germline CDR1 is MDHEN and CDR2 is SYDVKM. The CDR3 spans 17 residues. The trim removed 7 bases at V and 6 bases at J, leaving 14 bases unmatched. DNA of the CDR3: TGTGCCAGCACTCCTATAGGGACAGGGGTCCGGGCCGGGGAGCTGTTTTTT. This encodes CASTPIGTGVRAGELFF.

Ten or more counts support this clonotype. The chain combines TRBV10-3 with TRBJ2-7; 8 positions match TRBD1. CDR3 size: 17 residues. The germline gives CDR1 ENHRY, CDR2 SYGVKD. V was pared by 3 bases and J by 0 bases, with 10 bases of the junction left unmatched. The CDR3 nucleotides are TGTGCCATCAGTGACCCAGGACAGGGAGTGAACTCCTACGAGCAGTACTTC. This sequence encodes CAISDPGQGVNSYEQYF.

This clonotype was seen more than once but under ten times. The chain carries TRBV15 and TRBJ2-7; D could derive from TRBD1 or TRBD2 (5 bases each). Germline V lookup: CDR1 LNHNV, CDR2 YYDKDF (reference sequence). V was trimmed by 10 bases and J by 7 bases, leaving 14 bases between them. The length of the CDR3 is 11 residues. The CDR3, as DNA: TGTGCCATAGGGGAGAGGAGAGAGCAGTACTTC. Translated: CAIGERREQYF. The variable domain in full, completed from reference TRBV15 and TRBJ2-7, reads DAMVIQNPRYQVTQFGKPVTLSCSQTLNHNVMYWYQQKSSQAPKLLFHYYDKDFNNEADTPDNFQSRRPNTSFCFLDIRSPGLGDTAMYLCAIGERREQYFGPGTRLTVT.

This clonotype was seen many times. The chain joins TRBV6-1 to TRBJ2-1, with TRBD2 matching over 9 bases. Losses at the gene ends were 5 bases for V and 5 bases for J; bases not matched to a gene: 7. The V gene's germline CDR1 is MNHNS and CDR2 SASEGT. This CDR3 comprises 15 residues. The CDR3 region is CASSLSGSTHNEQFF. In nucleotides, the CDR3 is TGTGCCAGCAGTCTTAGCGGGAGTACCCACAATGAGCAGTTCTTC.

This clonotype was picked up many times. This chain joins TRBV6-2 or TRBV6-3 and TRBJ1-2; TRBD1 aligns across 8 bases. Germline V gene data show CDR1 as MNHEY and CDR2 as SVGEGT. CDR3 length equals 18 residues. V shed 2 bases, J shed 1 base, and the junction held 12 bases outside the gene matches. The CDR3 spells CASSYDPWTGSFNYGYTF. The CDR3 DNA sequence: TGTGCCAGCAGTTACGATCCTTGGACAGGGAGTTTTAACTATGGCTACACCTTC.

This clonotype was recorded at least ten times. The chain links TRBV4-3 to TRBJ2-7, with D perhaps matching TRBD1 or TRBD2 (5 bases each). This CDR3 is built from 15 residues. In germline, CDR1 is LGHNA, CDR2 YSLEER. The V end was cut by 0 bases, the J end by 1 base, with 10 bases between. This CDR3 is CASSQEPRESYEQYF. CDR3 DNA: TGCGCCAGCAGCCAAGAACCCAGGGAGTCCTACGAGCAGTACTTC.

This clonotype has a count of ten or more. The J gene is TRBJ1-2, the V gene TRBV5-6; D gene unclear. CDR1 is SGHDT, CDR2 YYEEEE, per germline. The CDR3 is 15 amino acids. Trimming removed 5 bases at V and 0 bases at J, with 14 bases between. DNA of the CDR3: TGTGCCAGCAGTTTTATGGACGGCCCTAACTATGGCTACACCTTC. Its protein product is CASSFMDGPNYGYTF.

This clonotype was seen repeatedly, ten times or more. The chain joins TRBV20-1 to TRBJ2-3; TRBD2 aligns across 7 bases. The CDR3 loop spans 16 amino acids. The germline V gene has CDR1 DFQATT and CDR2 SNEGSKA (reference sequence). Trimming at V came to 3 bases and at J to 6 bases, leaving 15 bases not matched to a gene. CDR3 region: CSARGEKRDRFDTQYF. As DNA, the CDR3 is TGCAGTGCTAGGGGGGAGAAGCGGGATAGATTCGATACGCAGTATTTT.

This clonotype was seen at least ten times. This chain connects TRBV27 to TRBJ1-1; weak D call: TRBD1 (5 bases). There are 13 residues in the CDR3. Germline lookup yields CDR1 MNHEY and CDR2 SMNVEV (reference sequence). The germline V and J ends were trimmed by 11 bases and 4 bases, with 17 bases remaining between them. CDR3 sequence (DNA): TGTGCCGAAAACCAGTGGGGGGGCACTGAAGCTTTCTTT. Protein product: CAENQWGGTEAFF.

V gene TRBV6-5 combines with J gene TRBJ1-1; D is uncertain. The V end was cut by 1 base, the J end by 10 bases, with 13 bases between. The CDR3 length is 13 residues. Germline assignment: CDR1 MNHEY and CDR2 SVGAGI. The CDR3 DNA reads TGTGCCAGCAGTTACTTTGGACGGGAGGGAGCTTTCTTT. This gives the protein CASSYFGREGAFF.

As for this clonotype: A much bigger clone sits one base away, suggesting this may be a read error. The rearrangement joins TRBV4-1 to TRBJ2-3; D is unclear. Germline V lookup: CDR1 MGHRA, CDR2 YSYEKL. The CDR3 contains 14 residues. Deletions cut 4 bases from V and 8 bases from J, with 16 bases between. The CDR3 bases are TGCGCCAGCAGCCCCCGGCCCACCCCAGCTACGCAGTATTTT. It translates to CASSPRPTPATQYF.

This clonotype showed up just a few times. V is TRBV16 and J is TRBJ1-5; perhaps TRBD1 as D (5 bases). The CDR3 is 15 amino acids. Germline V gives CDR1 KGHSY, CDR2 FQNENV. Trimming shortened V by 2 bases and J by 4 bases, and 12 bases separated the two germline ends. CDR3 sequence reads: CASSQRGRENQPQHF. CDR3 nucleotides: TGTGCCAGCAGCCAAAGGGGTCGAGAAAATCAGCCCCAGCATTTT.

The chain combines TRBV5-1 with TRBJ2-7, with D possibly being TRBD2 (5 bases). Germline CDR1 and CDR2: SGHRS and YFSETQ. Trimming removed 0 bases from V and 0 bases from J, with 10 bases in between. This CDR3 spans 15 amino acids. CDR3 in amino acids: CASSLVEGISYEQYF. The CDR3 region has the DNA TGCGCCAGCAGCTTGGTTGAGGGAATCTCCTACGAGCAGTACTTC.

In its sample, this clonotype was seen many times. The CDR3 DNA sequence: TGTGCCAGCAGCCCTGACAGAATAGCCAAAAACATTCAGTACTTC. This sequence encodes CASSPDRIAKNIQYF. J is TRBJ2-4 and V is TRBV7-8; tentatively, D is TRBD1 (5 bases). The CDR3 has 15 residues. V was pared by 5 bases and J by 0 bases, with 11 bases between. Germline lookup yields CDR1 SGHVS and CDR2 FQNEAQ.

This clonotype was detected many times. DNA of the CDR3: TGTGCCAGCAGGACAGGGGCTAACTATGGCTACACCTTC. Protein: CASRTGANYGYTF. The chain recombines TRBV27 with TRBJ1-2, with TRBD1 matching over 8 bases. The CDR3 totals 13 residues. Germline V CDR1 and CDR2: MNHEY, SMNVEV (reference sequence). The V gene end was trimmed by 6 bases and the J gene end by 0 bases; junction bases not matched to a gene: 0.

This clonotype was observed at least ten times. The V gene is TRBV6-5, the J gene TRBJ2-4; 9 positions match TRBD2. CDR3 length: 14 amino acids. Germline values: CDR1 MNHEY, CDR2 SVGAGI. Trimming took 4 bases from V and 9 from J; bases not matched to a gene: 7. CDR3 protein: CASSWREGQGIQYF. Here the CDR3 DNA reads TGTGCCAGCAGTTGGCGGGAGGGCCAGGGCATTCAGTACTTC.

This clonotype has ten or more counts. The chain couples TRBV13 to TRBJ1-1; no firm D call. The V gene's germline CDR1 is PRHDT and CDR2 FYEKMQ (reference sequence). V dropped 5 bases and J dropped 1 base, with 11 bases sitting between them. This CDR3 comprises 14 residues. The DNA for the CDR3 is TGTGCCAGCAGCCCCAGCCCCAAGAACACTGAAGCTTTCTTT. It translates to CASSPSPKNTEAFF. Based on the CDR3 plus reference TRBV13 and TRBJ1-1, the full variable domain is AAGVIQSPRHLIKEKRETATLKCYPIPRHDTVYWYQQGPGQDPQFLISFYEKMQSDKGSIPDRFSAQQFSDYHSELNMSSLELGDSALYFCASSPSPKNTEAFFGQGTRLTVV.

The table lists this clonotype with many counts. This sequence joins TRBV29-1 and TRBJ2-7, with D maybe TRBD1 (5 bases). With 4 bases removed from V and 1 base from J, the gap between germline ends came to 8 bases. Germline CDR1 SQVTM, CDR2 ANQGSEA. The CDR3 consists of 12 residues. This CDR3 is CSVAGISYEQYF. The DNA of the CDR3 is TGCAGCGTTGCAGGGATTTCCTACGAGCAGTACTTC.

This chain joins TRBV9 and TRBJ2-5; perhaps D is TRBD1 or TRBD2 (5 bases each). There are 14 residues in the CDR3. Germline V gene data show CDR1 as SGDLS and CDR2 as YYNGEE. Trimming took 4 bases from V and 7 from J, leaving 17 bases between them. CDR3 bases: TGTGCCAGCAGCTTAGGGGACCCAATGGGGACCCAGTACTTC. Its protein product is CASSLGDPMGTQYF. Combining the CDR3 with reference TRBV9 and TRBJ2-5 gives the whole variable domain DSGVTQTPKHLITATGQRVTLRCSPRSGDLSVYWYQQSLDQGLQFLIQYYNGEERAKGNILERFSAQQFPDLHSELNLSSLELGDSALYFCASSLGDPMGTQYFGPGTRLLVL.

This clonotype was observed a few times. The chain joins TRBV7-6 to TRBJ2-7, with 12 bases matching TRBD1. V shed 4 bases and J 3 bases; nucleotides not matched to a gene: 4. Germline loops: CDR1 SGHVS, CDR2 FNYEAQ. There are 15 residues in the CDR3. The CDR3 loop is CASSSGQGAGYEQYF. In nucleotides, the CDR3 is TGTGCCAGCAGCTCGGGACAGGGGGCCGGCTACGAGCAGTACTTC.

This clonotype was observed at least ten times. This chain links TRBV9 with TRBJ2-3; D is perhaps TRBD1 (5 bases). The CDR3 extends over 13 amino acids. V lost 4 bases, J lost 4 bases, and 10 bases lay in between. The germline CDR1 and CDR2 sequences are SGDLS and YYNGEE. CDR3 in amino acids: CASSLMGPDTQYF. The CDR3 DNA reads as TGTGCCAGCAGCCTCATGGGGCCAGATACGCAGTATTTT. Filled out from reference TRBV9 and TRBJ2-3, the complete variable domain reads DSGVTQTPKHLITATGQRVTLRCSPRSGDLSVYWYQQSLDQGLQFLIQYYNGEERAKGNILERFSAQQFPDLHSELNLSSLELGDSALYFCASSLMGPDTQYFGPGTRLTVL.

In this sample, this clonotype turned up many times. The V and J genes are TRBV29-1 and TRBJ1-1, with D possibly TRBD1 on 6 matching bases. The germline V gene encodes CDR1 SQVTM and CDR2 ANQGSEA. The V end was cut by 6 bases, the J end by 4 bases, with 18 bases between. CDR3 length: 14 residues. CDR3 coding DNA: TGCAGCGTAGGCCTACGGGGGGCGAGCACTGAAGCTTTCTTT. Residues: CSVGLRGASTEAFF.